Below, 24 T cell receptor beta chains from the same sample are listed, as sequenced in a study of blood T cell repertoires in COVID-19. Libraries were prepared by immunoSEQ multiplex PCR; TCRdb keeps only in-frame clonotypes and omits some of them. The table records under 350,000 clones, around 89% of them present only once. The sequencing sample was made of peripheral blood. The receptors here all came from a middle-aged man with acute or convalescent COVID-19.

The J gene is TRBJ2-7, the V gene TRBV2, with 11 bases matching TRBD2. Trimming cost V 7 bases and J 3 bases; bases outside gene matches: 5. Germline V gene data show CDR1 as SNHLY and CDR2 as FYNNEI. The CDR3 consists of 14 residues. CDR3 region: CASKLAGELYEQYF. Here the CDR3 DNA reads TGTGCCAGCAAACTAGCGGGGGAGCTCTACGAGCAGTACTTC. The full variable domain, its missing parts supplied by reference TRBV2 and TRBJ2-7, is EPEVTQTPSHQVTQMGQEVILRCVPISNHLYFYWYRQILGQKVEFLVSFYNNEISEKSEIFDDQFSVERPDGSNFTLKIRSTKLEDSAMYFCASKLAGELYEQYFGPGTRLTVT.

The chain joins TRBV28 to TRBJ2-1, with a tentative D call TRBD2 (6 bases). The CDR3 length is 16 residues. Germline CDR1 and CDR2: MDHEN and SYDVKM. With 7 bases removed from V and 3 bases from J, the gap between germline ends came to 19 bases. CDR3 coding DNA: TGTGCCAGCACCATGCGGGGCTCACCGATCTACAATGAGCAGTTCTTC. This codes for CASTMRGSPIYNEQFF.

This sequence joins TRBV28 and TRBJ1-1; possible D gene TRBD1, 5 bases. The V end lost 7 bases, the J end lost 8 bases, and 11 bases lay between the germline ends. Germline CDR1 is MDHEN and CDR2 is SYDVKM. The CDR3 length is 11 residues. In DNA, the CDR3 is TGTGCCAGCACCCAGTGGGGCGAAGCTTTCTTT. This translates into CASTQWGEAFF.

J is TRBJ2-7 and V is TRBV30; TRBD1 agrees at 7 bases. With V trimmed by 4 bases and J by 4 bases, 4 bases remained unmatched. Germline-derived CDR1 and CDR2 are GTSNPN and SVGIG (reference sequence). This CDR3 contains 12 residues. CDR3 DNA: TGTGCCTGGATTCGACAGGGATACGAGCAGTACTTC. It specifies CAWIRQGYEQYF.

This sequence joins TRBV5-1 and TRBJ2-2; 8 bases align to TRBD1. The germline V gene has CDR1 SGHRS and CDR2 YFSETQ. This CDR3 comprises 15 residues. Losses at the gene ends were 3 bases for V and 4 bases for J; bases not matched to a gene: 5. The CDR3, as DNA: TGCGCCAGCAGCTCTCAGGGGGCGGGCACCGGGGAGCTGTTTTTT. Its translation is CASSSQGAGTGELFF. Supplemented by reference TRBV5-1 and TRBJ2-2, the full variable domain reads KAGVTQTPRYLIKTRGQQVTLSCSPISGHRSVSWYQQTPGQGLQFLFEYFSETQRNKGNFPGRFSGRQFSNSRSEMNVSTLELGDSALYLCASSSQGAGTGELFFGEGSRLTVL.

The chain carries TRBV27 and TRBJ2-1; 7 bases map to TRBD2. The J segment lost 4 bases and the V segment lost 5 bases, leaving 8 bases of the junction unmatched. Germline CDR1 and CDR2: MNHEY and SMNVEV (reference sequence). The CDR3 consists of 15 residues. The CDR3 nucleotides are TGTGCCAGCAGTCTTGCGGGGGTAGGTTACAATGAGCAGTTCTTC. The encoded protein is CASSLAGVGYNEQFF.

This sequence joins TRBV4-1 and TRBJ2-3, with 7 bases lining up with TRBD1. Germline CDR1 is MGHRA and CDR2 is YSYEKL. The CDR3 consists of 17 residues. V dropped 3 bases and J dropped 0; count of bases not matched to a gene: 9. The CDR3 sequence: CASSHRGQATSTDTQYF. In DNA form, the CDR3 reads TGCGCCAGCAGCCATCGAGGACAGGCCACTAGCACAGATACGCAGTATTTT.

The CDR3 nucleotides read TGTGCCAGTAGTATTCTCGTATGGGCAGGCTACAATGAGCAGTTCTTC. It translates to CASSILVWAGYNEQFF. J is TRBJ2-1 and V is TRBV19; no reliable D call. V was cut by 3 bases and J by 3 bases, with 15 bases left in between. The CDR3 has 16 residues. Germline V gene data show CDR1 as LNHDA and CDR2 as SQIVND (reference sequence).

V usage is TRBV6-5 and J usage is TRBJ1-2; TRBD1 matches 7 bases. Germline loops: CDR1 MNHEY, CDR2 SVGAGI. This CDR3 has 13 amino acids. Unmatched junction bases numbered 10, after V lost 10 bases and J lost 5 bases. CDR3 in amino acids: CATARQGVYGYTF. CDR3 DNA: TGTGCCACTGCCCGACAGGGAGTTTATGGCTACACCTTC.

The V call is TRBV18, the J call TRBJ1-6; D not certain. The CDR3 length is 16 residues. From germline, CDR1 is KGHSH and CDR2 LQKENI. V was pared by 2 bases and J by 7 bases, with 15 bases between. The CDR3 is CASSPSSIYNNSPLHF. The CDR3 nucleotides read TGTGCCAGCTCACCATCTTCGATTTACAACAATTCACCCCTCCACTTT.

The chain links TRBV15 to TRBJ1-5, with 9 bases that match TRBD1. The germline CDR1 and CDR2 sequences are LNHNV and YYDKDF (reference sequence). J gave up 8 bases and V 3 bases, and 11 bases lay outside the gene matches. This CDR3 contains 16 residues. The DNA for the CDR3 is TGTGCCACCAGCAGTTACCCGGGACAGGGTATTAAGCCCCAGCATTTT. Amino acid sequence: CATSSYPGQGIKPQHF.

Only a few counts were recorded for this clone. The CDR3 reads CASSTGQVSSYEQYF. DNA of the CDR3: TGCGCCAGCAGCACCGGACAAGTTTCCTCCTACGAGCAGTACTTC. The rearrangement joins TRBV5-1 to TRBJ2-7; tentative D call: TRBD1 (5 bases). The germline V gene encodes CDR1 SGHRS and CDR2 YFSETQ. V dropped 4 bases and J dropped 0 bases, with 14 bases sitting between them. This CDR3 has 15 residues.

The chain combines TRBV11-1 with TRBJ2-2; TRBD2 is a possible D gene (5 bases). CDR1 and CDR2 from the germline V gene are SGHAT and FQDESV (reference sequence). Trimming took 5 bases from V and 6 from J, leaving 13 bases between them. This CDR3 contains 14 residues. Written as DNA, the CDR3 is TGTGCCAGCAGCCCTGGACGGACTGCCGGGGAGCTGTTTTTT. Translating gives CASSPGRTAGELFF.

V usage is TRBV4-2 and J usage is TRBJ2-7, with TRBD1 matching 7 bases. From germline, CDR1 is LGHNA and CDR2 YNFKEQ. The CDR3 covers 16 residues. Trimming at V came to 3 bases and at J to 2 bases, leaving 10 bases not matched to a gene. The CDR3 coding sequence is TGTGCCAGCAGCCACCTTTTCAGGGGGTCCCCCTACGAGCAGTACTTC. Encoded protein: CASSHLFRGSPYEQYF.

The J gene is TRBJ2-7, the V gene TRBV7-6, with D tentatively TRBD1 (7 bases). This CDR3 has 14 residues. In germline, CDR1 is SGHVS, CDR2 FNYEAQ. V lost 5 bases, J lost 2 bases, and 13 bases lay in between. The CDR3 DNA reads TGTGCCAGCAGCCCCCAGGGGGGCACCTACGAGCAGTACTTC. It is translated as CASSPQGGTYEQYF.

This clone was found once. J is TRBJ2-1 and V is TRBV19, with D perhaps TRBD1 (6 bases). This CDR3 is 15 amino acids long. Germline CDR1 LNHDA, CDR2 SQIVND (reference sequence). V lost 3 bases and J lost 5, with 14 bases in between. The CDR3 sequence: CASSMSWTVHNEQFF. The CDR3 DNA reads as TGTGCCAGTAGTATGAGTTGGACAGTACACAATGAGCAGTTCTTC.

This clone showed up just a few times. The J gene is TRBJ1-6, the V gene TRBV3-1 (or the pseudogene TRBV3-2), with a tentative D call TRBD1 (6 bases). Germline V gene data show CDR1 as LGHDT and CDR2 as YNNKEL (reference sequence). This CDR3 is built from 16 residues. Trimming cost V 6 bases and J 7 bases, with 19 bases left between them. The CDR3 coding sequence is TGTGCCAGCAGACGAACAGGGACCGTCGGGAATTCACCCCTCCACTTT. Encoded protein: CASRRTGTVGNSPLHF.

The chain carries TRBV5-1 and TRBJ2-7; 14 bases map to TRBD2. The germline V gene has CDR1 SGHRS and CDR2 YFSETQ. V shed 0 bases and J 9 bases; nucleotides not matched to a gene: 8. CDR3 size: 16 residues. The CDR3 loop is CASSLEQGLAGARQYF. Here the CDR3 DNA reads TGCGCCAGCAGCTTGGAGCAGGGACTAGCGGGGGCGCGGCAGTACTTC.

The chain couples TRBV5-1 to TRBJ1-6; D gene ambiguous. Germline CDR1 SGHRS, CDR2 YFSETQ. V was pared by 4 bases and J by 6 bases, with 14 bases between. The CDR3 loop spans 15 amino acids. CDR3 loop: CASSGSWGANSPLHF. In DNA, the CDR3 is TGCGCCAGCAGCGGGAGTTGGGGAGCTAATTCACCCCTCCACTTT.

On this clone itself: It is unclear where the CDR3 begins or ends on the DNA, so no DNA is shown, and the CDR3 is as TCRdb lists it. The gene calls are TRBV7-5 and TRBJ1-1; the DNA was not compared with TRBD1, the D call given in the table. TRBV7-5 constitutes a pseudogene. Inclusive of both ends, the CDR3 amounts to 16 amino acids. The CDR3 is CARSWGTGARGTEAFF.

The genes are TRBV19 and TRBJ1-5; weak D call: TRBD1 (5 bases). The V end lost 5 bases, the J end lost 4 bases, and 12 bases lay between the germline ends. Germline V gene sequence: CDR1 LNHDA, CDR2 SQIVND (reference sequence). This CDR3 is built from 14 residues. DNA of the CDR3: TGTGCCAGTAGTTATGAGACAGCGAATCAGCCCCAGCATTTT. This gives the protein CASSYETANQPQHF.

The genes are TRBV5-4 and TRBJ2-7; TRBD2 matches 10 bases. With V trimmed by 0 bases and J by 3 bases, 3 bases remained unmatched. The V gene's germline CDR1 is SGHNT and CDR2 YYREEE (reference sequence). The CDR3 is 15 residues long. The CDR3 DNA follows: TGTGCCAGCAGCTTGGAAACTAGCGGGGTCTACGAGCAGTACTTC. Translation gives CASSLETSGVYEQYF. Full variable domain (rest looked up from reference TRBV5-4 and TRBJ2-7): ETGVTQSPTHLIKTRGQQVTLRCSSQSGHNTVSWYQQALGQGPQFIFQYYREEENGRGNFPPRFSGLQFPNYSSELNVNALELDDSALYLCASSLETSGVYEQYFGPGTRLTVT.

The J gene is TRBJ1-2, the V gene TRBV12-5; weak D call: TRBD1 (5 bases). The CDR3 is 17 residues long. Trimming removed 0 bases from V and 1 base from J, with 15 bases in between. Germline V lookup: CDR1 LGHNT, CDR2 FRNRAP. The CDR3 sequence: CASGLVLGPGGNYGYTF. The CDR3 DNA reads TGTGCTAGTGGTTTGGTACTGGGACCCGGGGGTAACTATGGCTACACCTTC.

This chain links TRBV7-8 with TRBJ2-7, with D unresolved. Germline V gene data show CDR1 as SGHVS and CDR2 as FQNEAQ. The V gene lost 5 bases and the J gene lost 2 bases, with 13 bases spanning the gap. The CDR3 totals 14 residues. CDR3 nucleotides: TGTGCCAGCAGCCCAATAAGTACAACCTACGAGCAGTACTTC. Translated: CASSPISTTYEQYF.